These T cell receptor beta chains were read from a single sample in a study of blood T cell repertoires in COVID-19. Here immunoSEQ multiplex PCR was the method, and the copy in TCRdb shows in-frame clones only, minus some. The sample consists of 160,000 or so clones, roughly 90% of them appearing once. Material for sequencing was peripheral blood. These receptors all stem from a man aged 55 to 70 with acute or convalescent COVID-19. CDR3s include the opening cysteine and the closing phenylalanine or tryptophan. The order of the fields is D gene, V gene, clone size, J gene, CDR3 DNA, CDR3 protein. The D gene is left open where the match is weak. Part of the rows lack a size; the others show once, few, many or a class for expanded clones.

D: NA
V: TRBV11-2
size: NA
J: TRBJ2-4
DNA: TGTGCCAGCAGCGATCCCGCTGAAGGTGCGGGGCTAGCCAAAAACATTCAGTACTTC
CDR3: CASSDPAEGAGLAKNIQYF

D: NA
V: TRBV21-1
size: few
J: TRBJ2-3
DNA: TGTGCCAGCAGCAAAGCCTTCGGGGGGGCCCAAACAGATACGCAGTATTTT
CDR3: CASSKAFGGAQTDTQYF

D: TRBD1
V: TRBV5-1
size: NA
J: TRBJ2-7
DNA: TGCGCCAGCAGCTCCGGACAGGGTACCTACGAGCAGTACTTC
CDR3: CASSSGQGTYEQYF

D: NA
V: TRBV6-5
size: NA
J: TRBJ1-5
DNA: TGTGCCAGCAGTCTCCGGGACACTAATCAGCCCCAGCATTTT
CDR3: CASSLRDTNQPQHF

D: TRBD1
V: TRBV7-2
size: NA
J: TRBJ1-1
DNA: TGTGCCAGCAGAAAGGACAGGAGGACTGAAGCTTTCTTT
CDR3: CASRKDRRTEAFF

D: TRBD1
V: TRBV23-1
size: NA
J: TRBJ1-4
DNA: TGCGCCAGCAGTCAACTGGGGGACAGGGGTAATCGAAAACTGTTTTTT
CDR3: CASSQLGDRGNRKLFF

D: NA
V: TRBV6-6
size: few
J: TRBJ1-5
DNA: TGTGCCAGCTCTACGGGTGGCGGCAATCAGCCCCAGCATTTT
CDR3: CASSTGGGNQPQHF

D: TRBD2
V: TRBV11-2
size: NA
J: TRBJ2-3
DNA: TGTGCCAGCAGCCGGACTAGCGGGGGGTACACAGATACGCAGTATTTT
CDR3: CASSRTSGGYTDTQYF

D: TRBD1
V: TRBV24-1
size: NA
J: TRBJ2-4
DNA: TGTGCCACCAAATCACCGCGGGACAGGGGTGACATTCAGTACTTC
CDR3: CATKSPRDRGDIQYF

D: TRBD2
V: TRBV7-2
size: NA
J: TRBJ2-2
DNA: TGTGCCAGCAGCTTAGTAGCGGGGTTTCCCGGGGAGCTGTTTTTT
CDR3: CASSLVAGFPGELFF

D: TRBD2
V: TRBV11-2
size: NA
J: TRBJ2-3
DNA: TGTGCCACCAAAGCGGGGGGCTTAACCACAGATACGCAGTATTTT
CDR3: CATKAGGLTTDTQYF

D: TRBD1
V: TRBV6-6
size: NA
J: TRBJ1-4
DNA: TGTGCCAGCAGTCAGGACAGGTCGCGAGAAAAACTGTTTTTT
CDR3: CASSQDRSREKLFF

D: TRBD1
V: TRBV19
size: NA
J: TRBJ2-4
DNA: TGTGCCAGTAGTATCCGGACAGGGGCGGACATTCAGTACTTC
CDR3: CASSIRTGADIQYF

D: NA
V: TRBV14
size: NA
J: TRBJ1-1
DNA: TGTGCCAGCAGCCAAGTCCGGACTAACACTGAAGCTTTCTTT
CDR3: CASSQVRTNTEAFF

D: NA
V: TRBV7-8
size: NA
J: TRBJ1-1
DNA: TGTGCCAGCAGCTTAGCGTCGGGGTCTGGAAACACTGAAGCTTTCTTT
CDR3: CASSLASGSGNTEAFF

D: TRBD1
V: TRBV15
size: NA
J: TRBJ2-1
DNA: TGTGCCACCAGCAGAGCCAAGTGGACAGGTTCGTTCAATGAGCAGTTCTTC
CDR3: CATSRAKWTGSFNEQFF

D: TRBD1
V: TRBV6-6
size: NA
J: TRBJ1-5
DNA: TGTGCCAGCAGTCAGGCGACAGGGGGCAATCAGCCCCAGCATTTT
CDR3: CASSQATGGNQPQHF

D: NA
V: TRBV7-6
size: once
J: TRBJ2-3
DNA: TGTGCCAGCAGCTTAAAAGGGGGCACAGATACGCAGTATTTT
CDR3: CASSLKGGTDTQYF

D: TRBD1
V: TRBV6-5
size: NA
J: TRBJ2-1
DNA: TGTGCCAGCAGTAGGGACAGGGGCTACAATGAGCAGTTCTTC
CDR3: CASSRDRGYNEQFF

D: NA
V: TRBV30
size: NA
J: TRBJ1-5
DNA: TGTGCCTGGAGCCAGGGGACCAATCAGCCCCAGCATTTT
CDR3: CAWSQGTNQPQHF

D: NA
V: TRBV5-5
size: NA
J: TRBJ2-7
DNA: TGTGCCAGCAGCTTGGGATTTTTGGCAGGGTGGGGCTACGAGCAGTACTTC
CDR3: CASSLGFLAGWGYEQYF

D: NA
V: TRBV6-5
size: NA
J: TRBJ2-7
DNA: TGTGCCAGCAGTTTGGAGGCATCCTACGAGCAGTACTTC
CDR3: CASSLEASYEQYF

D: NA
V: TRBV6-5
size: NA
J: TRBJ1-5
DNA: TGTGCCAGCAGTTACGGACAGTATAGCAATCAGCCCCAGCATTTT
CDR3: CASSYGQYSNQPQHF

D: NA
V: TRBV10-3
size: NA
J: TRBJ1-1
DNA: TGTGCCATCAGTGAGGGGGCAGGCACTGAAGCTTTCTTT
CDR3: CAISEGAGTEAFF

D: NA
V: TRBV18
size: NA
J: TRBJ1-6
DNA: TGTGCCAGCTCACTAGTCGGCAGGAATTCACCCCTCCACTTT
CDR3: CASSLVGRNSPLHF

D: NA
V: TRBV5-1
size: once
J: TRBJ2-5
DNA: TGCGCCAGCAGCTTGGAGGGACAAGGGGAGACCCAGTACTTC
CDR3: CASSLEGQGETQYF

D: TRBD1
V: TRBV6-2/TRBV6-3
size: NA
J: TRBJ2-7
DNA: TGTGCCAGCAGTTATATAGGCGTGACAGGGCTTATCGAGCAGTACTTC
CDR3: CASSYIGVTGLIEQYF